This TCR beta chain is drawn from a study of T-cell reconstitution after alpha-beta-depleted transplantation in children. Study observations and caveats: Some patients owed their high day-60 TCRbeta diversity to surviving recipient T cells and thymic progenitors. Expanded clones from the graft, numbering several hundred, reportedly supplied alpha-beta T cells about two months after transplant. Diversity and T-cell counts at one year after transplant derived mostly from new T cells.

The table lists this clonotype with a few counts. Antigen specificity is unknown. This sample's TCRbeta library carried unique molecular identifier barcodes. A single record per CDR3 protein comes from TCRdb applying MiXCR to the PCR reads. The sample carries fewer than 350,000 distinct CDR3 sequences, nearly 8% recorded once. Trimming removed 1 base from V and 2 bases from J, with 15 bases in between. The CDR3 is 16 amino acids. Germline V lookup: CDR1 KGHSH, CDR2 LQKENI. The input for sequencing was peripheral blood, taken 360 days after TCRalphabeta/CD19-depleted stem cell transplant. J is TRBJ2-7 and V is TRBV18; a possible D gene is TRBD2 (6 bases). This sequence was found in a female patient younger than 10 who had a stem cell transplant for Fanconi anemia, so the T cells may come from the graft donor. The CDR3 sequence is CASSPRIVGGPYEQYF. CDR3 DNA: TGTGCCAGCTCACCACGGATAGTAGGAGGGCCCTACGAGCAGTACTTC.